This T cell receptor (beta chain) was found in a study of blood T cells in healthy people across ages. Study results and limitations: Diversity figures based on one million T cells were deemed too low.

On this clonotype: Its target is unknown.

This CDR3 comprises 17 residues. The junction had 14 bases not matched to a gene; V was cut back by 2 bases and J by 5 bases. CDR1 is ENHRY and CDR2 is SYGVKD in the germline V gene. Each sample gave at least 7 million isolated PBMCs. Alongside a J-beta primer mix, a sample-barcoded 5' primer served in a second PCR lasting 7 to 11 cycles. Every single cDNA molecule received a tag from a template-switch adaptor with 12 random nucleotides. From the 5' RACE reads, TCRdb called clonotypes with MiXCR, one entry per CDR3 protein. The repertoire holds roughly 2 million distinct CDR3 sequences, with less than 50% as singletons.

This clonotype was sampled from a woman between 40 and 50 years old in good health. Sequencing was done on a sample of blood. The chain links TRBV10-3 to TRBJ2-5; 7 bases agree with TRBD1. The CDR3 DNA reads as TGTGCCATCAGTGAGCGACCTGGGACAGAAGGGCGGGAGACCCAGTACTTC. As protein: CAISERPGTEGRETQYF.